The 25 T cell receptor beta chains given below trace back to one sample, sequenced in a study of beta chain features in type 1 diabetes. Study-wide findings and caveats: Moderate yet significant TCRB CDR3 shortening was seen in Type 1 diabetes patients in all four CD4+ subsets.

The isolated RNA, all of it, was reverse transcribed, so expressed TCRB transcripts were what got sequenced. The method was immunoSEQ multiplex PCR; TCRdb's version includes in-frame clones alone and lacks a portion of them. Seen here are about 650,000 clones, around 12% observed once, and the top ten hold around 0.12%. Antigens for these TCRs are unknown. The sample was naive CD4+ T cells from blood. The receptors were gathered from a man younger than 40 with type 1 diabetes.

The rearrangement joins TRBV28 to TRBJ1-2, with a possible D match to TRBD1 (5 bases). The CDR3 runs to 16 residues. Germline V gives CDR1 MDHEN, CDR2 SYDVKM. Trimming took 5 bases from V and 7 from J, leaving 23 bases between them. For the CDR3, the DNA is TGTGCCAGCAGTGCCCCCGGGGCCCTCTCCGGGGCTGGCTACACCTTC. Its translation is CASSAPGALSGAGYTF.

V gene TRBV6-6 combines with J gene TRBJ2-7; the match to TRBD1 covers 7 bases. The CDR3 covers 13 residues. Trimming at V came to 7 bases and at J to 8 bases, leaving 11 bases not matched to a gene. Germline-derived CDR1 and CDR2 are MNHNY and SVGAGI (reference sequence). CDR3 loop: CASTSTGLPQQYF. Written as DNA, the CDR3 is TGTGCCAGCACTTCGACAGGGCTTCCTCAGCAGTACTTC.

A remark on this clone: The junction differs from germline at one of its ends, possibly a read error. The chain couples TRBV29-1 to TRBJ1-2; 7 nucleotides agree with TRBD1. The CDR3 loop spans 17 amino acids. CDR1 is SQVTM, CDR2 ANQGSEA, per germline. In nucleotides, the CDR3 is TGCAGCGTTGAATTAAAGGGCCGTACAGGGGCTAAATATGGCTACACCTTC. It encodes CSVELKGRTGAKYGYTF.

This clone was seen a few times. CDR3 bases: TGTGCCAGCAGTCCGGGGACAGGGTGGGATAACAATCAGCCCCAGCATTTT. Its translation: CASSPGTGWDNNQPQHF. This chain connects TRBV25-1 to TRBJ1-5; 9 bases fit TRBD1. V shed 5 bases and J 3 bases; nucleotides not matched to a gene: 11. Germline-derived CDR1 and CDR2 are MGHDK and SYGVNS. The length of the CDR3 is 17 residues.

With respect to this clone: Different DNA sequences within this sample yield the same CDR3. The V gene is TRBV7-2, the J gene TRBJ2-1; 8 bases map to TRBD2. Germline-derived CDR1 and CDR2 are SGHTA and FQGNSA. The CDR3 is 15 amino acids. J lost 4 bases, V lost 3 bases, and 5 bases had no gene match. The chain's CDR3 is CASSFGGASYNEQFF. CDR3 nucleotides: TGTGCCAGCAGCTTCGGGGGGGCCTCATACAATGAGCAGTTCTTC. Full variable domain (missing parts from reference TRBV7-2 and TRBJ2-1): GAGVSQSPSNKVTEKGKDVELRCDPISGHTALYWYRQSLGQGLEFLIYFQGNSAPDKSGLPSDRFSAERTGGSVSTLTIQRTQQEDSAVYLCASSFGGASYNEQFFGPGTRLTVL.

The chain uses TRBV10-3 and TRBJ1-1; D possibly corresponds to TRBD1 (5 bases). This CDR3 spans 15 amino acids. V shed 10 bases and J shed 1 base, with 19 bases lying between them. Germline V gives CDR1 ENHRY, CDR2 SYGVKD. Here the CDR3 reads CATTGPFRTNTEAFF. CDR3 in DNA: TGTGCCACCACAGGACCCTTTAGAACGAACACTGAAGCTTTCTTT.

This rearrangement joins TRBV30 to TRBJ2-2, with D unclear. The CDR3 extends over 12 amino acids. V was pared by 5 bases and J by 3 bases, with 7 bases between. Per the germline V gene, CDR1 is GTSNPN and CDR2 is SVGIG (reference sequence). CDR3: CAWGMYTGELFF. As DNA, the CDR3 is TGTGCCTGGGGGATGTACACCGGGGAGCTGTTTTTT.

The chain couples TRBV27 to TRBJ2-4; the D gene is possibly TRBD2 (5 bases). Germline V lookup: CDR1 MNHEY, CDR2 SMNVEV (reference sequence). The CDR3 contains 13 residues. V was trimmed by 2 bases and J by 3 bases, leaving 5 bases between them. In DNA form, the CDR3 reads TGTGCCAGCAGTTTAGAGGGCAAAAACATTCAGTACTTC. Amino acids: CASSLEGKNIQYF.

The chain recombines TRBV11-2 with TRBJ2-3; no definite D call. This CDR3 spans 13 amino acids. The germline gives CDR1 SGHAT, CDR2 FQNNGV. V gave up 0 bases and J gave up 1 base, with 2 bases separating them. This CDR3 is CASSLEGTDTQYF. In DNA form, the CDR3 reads TGTGCCAGCAGCTTAGAGGGCACAGATACGCAGTATTTT.

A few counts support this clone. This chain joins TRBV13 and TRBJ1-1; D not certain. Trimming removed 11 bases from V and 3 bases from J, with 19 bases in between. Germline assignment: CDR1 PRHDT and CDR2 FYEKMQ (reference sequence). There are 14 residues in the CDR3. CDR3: CAGRERRRDTEAFF. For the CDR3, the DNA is TGTGCCGGCCGCGAGAGGCGGAGGGACACTGAAGCTTTCTTT.

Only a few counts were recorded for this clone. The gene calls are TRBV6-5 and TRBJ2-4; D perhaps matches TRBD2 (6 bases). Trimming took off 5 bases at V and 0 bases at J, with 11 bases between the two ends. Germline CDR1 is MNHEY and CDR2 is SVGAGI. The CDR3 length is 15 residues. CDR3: CASSRGSLAKNIQYF. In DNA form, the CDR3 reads TGTGCCAGCAGTCGGGGGTCCCTAGCCAAAAACATTCAGTACTTC.

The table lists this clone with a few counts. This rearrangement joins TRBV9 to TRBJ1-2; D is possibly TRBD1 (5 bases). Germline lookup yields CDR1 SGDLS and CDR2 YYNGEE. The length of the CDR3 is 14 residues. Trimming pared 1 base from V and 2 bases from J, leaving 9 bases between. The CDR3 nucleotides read TGTGCCAGCAGCGTAATGGACACCAACTATGGCTACACCTTC. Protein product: CASSVMDTNYGYTF.

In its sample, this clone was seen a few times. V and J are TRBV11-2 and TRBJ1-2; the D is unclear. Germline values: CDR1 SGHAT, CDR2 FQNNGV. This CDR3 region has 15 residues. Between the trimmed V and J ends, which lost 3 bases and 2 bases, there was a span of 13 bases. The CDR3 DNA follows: TGTGCCAGCAGCTTCAGATGGCAGAGCAACTATGGCTACACCTTC. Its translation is CASSFRWQSNYGYTF.

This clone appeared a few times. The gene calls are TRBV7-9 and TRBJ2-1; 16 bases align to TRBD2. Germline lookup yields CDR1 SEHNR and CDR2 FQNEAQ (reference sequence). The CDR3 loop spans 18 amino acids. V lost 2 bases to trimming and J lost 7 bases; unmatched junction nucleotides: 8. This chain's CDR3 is CASSLPAGTSGGANEQFF. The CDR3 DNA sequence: TGTGCCAGCAGCTTACCCGCCGGGACTAGCGGGGGGGCTAATGAGCAGTTCTTC.

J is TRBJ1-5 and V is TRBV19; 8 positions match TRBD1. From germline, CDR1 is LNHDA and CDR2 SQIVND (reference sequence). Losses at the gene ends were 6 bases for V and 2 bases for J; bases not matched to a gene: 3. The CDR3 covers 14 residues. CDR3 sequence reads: CASRVDRGNQPQHF. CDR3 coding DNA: TGTGCCAGTAGGGTGGACAGGGGCAATCAGCCCCAGCATTTT. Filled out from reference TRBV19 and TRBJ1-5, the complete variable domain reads DGGITQSPKYLFRKEGQNVTLSCEQNLNHDAMYWYRQDPGQGLRLIYYSQIVNDFQKGDIAEGYSVSREKKESFPLTVTSAQKNPTAFYLCASRVDRGNQPQHFGDGTRLSIL.

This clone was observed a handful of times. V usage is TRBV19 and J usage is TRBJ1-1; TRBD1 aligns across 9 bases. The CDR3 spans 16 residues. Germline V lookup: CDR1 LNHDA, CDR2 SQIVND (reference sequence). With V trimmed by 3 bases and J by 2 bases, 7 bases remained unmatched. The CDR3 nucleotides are TGTGCCAGTAGTATTGCAGGGGACAGGGCCAACACTGAAGCTTTCTTT. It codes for CASSIAGDRANTEAFF.

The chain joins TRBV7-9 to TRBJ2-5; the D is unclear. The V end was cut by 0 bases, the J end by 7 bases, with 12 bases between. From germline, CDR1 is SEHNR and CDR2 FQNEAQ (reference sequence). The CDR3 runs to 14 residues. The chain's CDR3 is CASSLAEFLGTQYF. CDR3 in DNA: TGTGCCAGCAGCTTAGCTGAATTCCTTGGGACCCAGTACTTC.

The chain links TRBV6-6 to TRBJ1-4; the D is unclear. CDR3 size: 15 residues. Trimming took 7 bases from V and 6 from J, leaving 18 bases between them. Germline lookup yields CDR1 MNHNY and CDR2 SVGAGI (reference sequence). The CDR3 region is CASTVGQAIYEKLFF. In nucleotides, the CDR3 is TGTGCCAGCACCGTCGGTCAGGCTATTTATGAAAAACTGTTTTTT.

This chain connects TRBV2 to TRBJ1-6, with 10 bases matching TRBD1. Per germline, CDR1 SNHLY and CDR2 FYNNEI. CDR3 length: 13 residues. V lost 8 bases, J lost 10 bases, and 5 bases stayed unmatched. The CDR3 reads CASGQGVGSPLHF. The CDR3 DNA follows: TGTGCCAGCGGACAGGGGGTAGGGTCACCCCTCCACTTT.

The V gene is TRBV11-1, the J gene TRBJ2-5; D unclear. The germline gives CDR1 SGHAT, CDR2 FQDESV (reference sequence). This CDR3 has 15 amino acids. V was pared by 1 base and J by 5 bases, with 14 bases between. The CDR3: CASSLVTLRRETQYF. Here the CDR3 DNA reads TGTGCCAGCAGCTTAGTGACACTCCGGCGGGAGACCCAGTACTTC.

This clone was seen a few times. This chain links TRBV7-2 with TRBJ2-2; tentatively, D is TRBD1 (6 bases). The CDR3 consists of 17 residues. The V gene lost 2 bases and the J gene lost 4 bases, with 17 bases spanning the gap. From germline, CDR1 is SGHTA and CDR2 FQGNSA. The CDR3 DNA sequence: TGTGCCAGCAGCTTATCTTTCCCAGGGGCGGGCACCGGGGAGCTGTTTTTT. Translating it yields CASSLSFPGAGTGELFF.

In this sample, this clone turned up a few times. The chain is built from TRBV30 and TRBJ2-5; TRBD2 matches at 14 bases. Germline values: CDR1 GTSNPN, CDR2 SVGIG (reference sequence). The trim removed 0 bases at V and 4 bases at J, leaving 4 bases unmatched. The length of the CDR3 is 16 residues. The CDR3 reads CAWSVRGTSGGETQYF. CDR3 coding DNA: TGTGCCTGGAGTGTACGAGGGACTAGCGGGGGAGAGACCCAGTACTTC.

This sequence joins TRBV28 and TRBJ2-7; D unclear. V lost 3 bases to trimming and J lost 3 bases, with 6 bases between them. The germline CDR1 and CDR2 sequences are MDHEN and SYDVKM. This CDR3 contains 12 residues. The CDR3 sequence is CASSLADYEQYF. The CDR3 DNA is TGTGCCAGCAGTTTGGCTGACTACGAGCAGTACTTC.

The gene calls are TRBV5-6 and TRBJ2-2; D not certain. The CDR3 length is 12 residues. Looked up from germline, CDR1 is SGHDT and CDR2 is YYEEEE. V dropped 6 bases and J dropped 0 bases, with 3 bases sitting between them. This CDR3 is CASTSNTGELFF. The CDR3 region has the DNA TGTGCCAGCACCTCGAACACCGGGGAGCTGTTTTTT.

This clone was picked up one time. DNA of the CDR3: TGTGCCAGCAGCCAGGGACAGGGACTCTCTGGCTACACCTTC. Protein product: CASSQGQGLSGYTF. The chain has TRBV5-4 and TRBJ1-2; 9 bases line up with TRBD1. The V gene end was trimmed by 4 bases and the J gene end by 7 bases; junction bases not matched to a gene: 8. CDR1 is SGHNT and CDR2 is YYREEE in the germline V gene (reference sequence). This CDR3 comprises 14 residues.